The sequence of this TCR beta chain was determined in a study of blood T cells in healthy people across ages. Germline trimming cut 2 bases from V and 5 bases from J; bases unmatched to any gene: 9. This CDR3 has 15 residues. Germline assignment: CDR1 SGHAT and CDR2 FQNNGV. On this clonotype: The antigen is unknown.

Together with a sample-barcoded 5' primer, a J-beta primer mix was included in a second PCR lasting about 6 to 11 cycles. Each cDNA molecule carried a tag from a template-switch adaptor that contained 12 random nucleotides. In TCRdb, the 5' RACE reads were re-called with MiXCR into one record per CDR3 protein. The table includes about 750,000 distinct CDR3 sequences, about 53% detected once. Notes on the study in general: Long-lived donors carried more naive CD4+ cells and greater diversity than aged donors. Older age went with lower TCR beta diversity per million T cells, in a roughly linear way.

The chain carries TRBV11-2 and TRBJ2-7, with TRBD1 matching 7 bases. The TCR was taken from a man older than 75 in good health. What was sequenced was blood. The CDR3 here is CASSLPLTGYHEQYF. In DNA form, the CDR3 reads TGTGCCAGCAGCTTACCCCTGACAGGGTACCACGAGCAGTACTTC.